These 30 T cell receptor beta chains were sequenced from one sample in a study of response to subunit inactivated influenza vaccine. TCRdb analysed the RT-PCR reads with MiXCR anew, one entry per CDR3 protein. The data contain about 700,000 distinct CDR3 sequences, 14% of them singletons. This material consisted of PBMCs from blood, taken around 14 days before vaccination. These receptors all stem from a man in his forties or fifties who received an inactivated influenza vaccine.

This clonotype was seen ten or more times. The chain combines TRBV15 with TRBJ2-3; 9 nucleotides align to TRBD1. The V gene's germline CDR1 is LNHNV and CDR2 YYDKDF (reference sequence). V was clipped by 1 base and J by 5 bases; unmatched bases: 4. The CDR3 contains 15 residues. As DNA, the CDR3 is TGTGCCACCAGCAGAGGGACAGGGGCAAAAGATACGCAGTATTTT. The encoded protein is CATSRGTGAKDTQYF.

The rearrangement links TRBV7-2 to TRBJ2-3; D possibly corresponds to TRBD2 (6 bases). The CDR3 extends over 15 amino acids. V dropped 7 bases and J dropped 2 bases, with 16 bases sitting between them. Germline V gives CDR1 SGHTA, CDR2 FQGNSA. This CDR3 is CASTPSGLYTDTQYF. CDR3 in DNA: TGTGCCAGCACCCCAAGCGGGCTCTACACAGATACGCAGTATTTT.

The genes are TRBV12-3 or TRBV12-4 and TRBJ2-3; 9 nucleotides match TRBD2. The CDR3 runs 16 residues. With 4 bases clipped from V and 5 bases from J, the junction kept 10 bases outside the gene matches. Written as DNA, the CDR3 is TGTGCCAGCAGTTCATTAGCGGGAGTAAGTCGAGATACGCAGTATTTT. Protein product: CASSSLAGVSRDTQYF.

V and J are TRBV28 and TRBJ1-3; tentative D call: TRBD1 (6 bases). The V gene's germline CDR1 is MDHEN and CDR2 SYDVKM. The CDR3 spans 14 residues. Between the trimmed V and J ends, which lost 5 bases and 4 bases, there was a span of 12 bases. Here the CDR3 DNA reads TGTGCCAGCAGTCCGGGGGCGAGGGGAAACACCATATATTTT. The encoded protein is CASSPGARGNTIYF.

This clonotype was recorded a few times. CDR3 sequence: CASSMPTEQRPQHF. CDR3 bases: TGTGCCAGTAGTATGCCGACAGAGCAGCGGCCCCAGCATTTT. The chain recombines TRBV19 with TRBJ1-5; maybe TRBD1 (5 bases). This CDR3 is built from 14 residues. The V end lost 3 bases, the J end lost 9 bases, and 15 bases lay between the germline ends. Germline loops: CDR1 LNHDA, CDR2 SQIVND (reference sequence).

The CDR3 spells CASSFASYEQYF. The CDR3 region has the DNA TGTGCCAGCAGCTTCGCCTCCTACGAGCAGTACTTC. The V and J genes are TRBV7-2 and TRBJ2-7; D unresolved. The length of the CDR3 is 12 residues. In germline, CDR1 is SGHTA, CDR2 FQGNSA. V was clipped by 3 bases and J by 0 bases, with 3 bases between them.

This clonotype was counted ten times or more. The chain combines TRBV5-1 with TRBJ2-2; TRBD1 matches at 8 bases. The J segment lost 4 bases and the V segment lost 4 bases, leaving 3 bases of the junction unmatched. CDR3 length: 14 amino acids. In germline, CDR1 is SGHRS, CDR2 YFSETQ. The CDR3 region has the DNA TGCGCCAGCAGCCCAGGGGGCGCCACCGGGGAGCTGTTTTTT. It yields the protein CASSPGGATGELFF. Supplemented by reference TRBV5-1 and TRBJ2-2, the full variable domain reads KAGVTQTPRYLIKTRGQQVTLSCSPISGHRSVSWYQQTPGQGLQFLFEYFSETQRNKGNFPGRFSGRQFSNSRSEMNVSTLELGDSALYLCASSPGGATGELFFGEGSRLTVL.

This sequence joins TRBV6-4 and TRBJ2-3; TRBD2 aligns across 7 bases. The CDR3 is made up of 22 amino acids. Germline CDR1 and CDR2: MRHNA and SNTAGT. Trimming cost V 7 bases and J 4 bases; bases outside gene matches: 32. This CDR3 is CASTDPRDYHTIPRTNPDTQYF. The CDR3, as DNA: TGTGCCAGCACCGATCCCCGGGACTACCATACAATCCCCCGTACTAATCCAGATACGCAGTATTTT.

The table lists this clonotype with many counts. V is TRBV5-1 and J is TRBJ2-4; D may be TRBD2 (5 bases). Per germline, CDR1 SGHRS and CDR2 YFSETQ. The CDR3 covers 15 residues. V was cut by 0 bases and J by 1 base, with 8 bases left in between. The CDR3 here is CASSLGPGAKNIQYF. For the CDR3, the DNA is TGCGCCAGCAGCTTGGGTCCGGGGGCCAAAAACATTCAGTACTTC.

The table lists this clonotype with a few counts. The gene calls are TRBV10-3 and TRBJ2-1; 11 bases match TRBD1. CDR3 size: 16 residues. J was trimmed by 12 bases and V by 2 bases; bases with no gene match: 12. Germline V lookup: CDR1 ENHRY, CDR2 SYGVKD. Here the CDR3 reads CAISEPWGQGGSGQFF. The CDR3, as DNA: TGTGCCATCAGTGAGCCATGGGGACAGGGGGGTTCGGGGCAGTTCTTC.

This clonotype was counted ten times or more. V usage is TRBV5-1 and J usage is TRBJ2-1; D not resolved. Germline V lookup: CDR1 SGHRS, CDR2 YFSETQ. The CDR3 runs to 14 residues. Trimming removed 5 bases at V and 0 bases at J, with 9 bases between. CDR3 sequence (DNA): TGCGCCAGCAGATCTGATATCTCCTACAATGAGCAGTTCTTC. Its translation is CASRSDISYNEQFF.

This clonotype was seen many times. The chain links TRBV7-9 to TRBJ2-5; TRBD1 matches 11 bases. The CDR3 runs to 16 residues. J gave up 2 bases and V 1 base, and 3 bases lay outside the gene matches. Germline V CDR1 and CDR2: SEHNR, FQNEAQ (reference sequence). The CDR3 loop is CASSLVGTGGQETQYF. As DNA, the CDR3 is TGTGCCAGCAGCTTAGTAGGGACAGGGGGTCAAGAGACCCAGTACTTC.

With respect to this clonotype: With a much larger clone just one base away, this may be a read error. The chain joins TRBV28 to TRBJ2-5; D may correspond to TRBD1 or TRBD2 (5 bases each). The CDR3 consists of 16 residues. Germline lookup yields CDR1 MDHEN and CDR2 SYDVKM. The CDR3 loop is CTSSLGGPGYQETQYF. CDR3 DNA sequence: TGTACCAGCAGTTTAGGCGGGCCAGGGTACCAAGAGACCCAGTACTTC.

This clonotype came up a few times. The chain joins TRBV4-1 to TRBJ2-7; 8 bases align to TRBD2. CDR3 length: 15 residues. The V gene's germline CDR1 is MGHRA and CDR2 YSYEKL. V lost 5 bases and J lost 2; bases outside the gene matches: 8. The CDR3 spells CASSSPLAGTYEQYF. The DNA for the CDR3 is TGCGCCAGCAGCTCCCCCCTAGCGGGTACCTACGAGCAGTACTTC.

This clonotype was seen ten or more times. This chain links TRBV12-3 or TRBV12-4 with TRBJ2-3, with TRBD2 as a possible D gene (5 bases). The V gene lost 5 bases and the J gene lost 6 bases, with 12 bases spanning the gap. The CDR3 runs to 13 residues. DNA of the CDR3: TGTGCCAGCAGTGACCTAAGCGGCGATACGCAGTATTTT. Translated, it gives CASSDLSGDTQYF.

In this sample, this clonotype turned up many times. The J gene is TRBJ2-5, the V gene TRBV6-1; a weak D match, TRBD2 (5 bases). Deletions cut 5 bases from V and 2 bases from J, with 12 bases between. The CDR3 spans 14 residues. The germline V gene encodes CDR1 MNHNS and CDR2 SASEGT. CDR3 region: CASSPGSLQETQYF. For the CDR3, the DNA is TGTGCCAGCAGTCCGGGATCTTTACAAGAGACCCAGTACTTC.

There are many counts of this clonotype. The V and J genes are TRBV28 and TRBJ1-5, with 10 nucleotides matching TRBD1. The CDR3 is made up of 18 amino acids. The germline CDR1 and CDR2 sequences are MDHEN and SYDVKM. Trimming at V came to 6 bases and at J to 5 bases, leaving 16 bases not matched to a gene. CDR3 sequence reads: CASRTGTGEVGRDQPQHF. The DNA for the CDR3 is TGTGCCAGCAGAACAGGGACAGGGGAGGTAGGTAGGGATCAGCCCCAGCATTTT.

This clonotype was recorded a few times. The chain combines TRBV12-3 or TRBV12-4 with TRBJ2-3; no reliable D call. V lost 8 bases and J lost 1, with 13 bases in between. CDR3 length equals 14 residues. The CDR3 nucleotides are TGTGCCAGCGGTAAAAGGGTGGGCACAGATACGCAGTATTTT. Amino acid sequence: CASGKRVGTDTQYF.

Ten or more counts support this clonotype. This chain uses TRBV19 with TRBJ2-3; D is undetermined. V lost 4 bases and J lost 4, with 15 bases in between. This CDR3 is built from 15 residues. Germline-derived CDR1 and CDR2 are LNHDA and SQIVND (reference sequence). CDR3 sequence reads: CASSSSGGDADTQYF. CDR3 nucleotide sequence: TGTGCCAGTAGTAGTTCAGGCGGTGACGCAGATACGCAGTATTTT.

The V gene is TRBV14, the J gene TRBJ1-1; D call uncertain. Trimming cost V 4 bases and J 1 base, with 10 bases left between them. The germline CDR1 and CDR2 sequences are SGHDN and FVKESK. This CDR3 has 14 residues. The CDR3 DNA reads as TGTGCCAGCAGCCCCGTCCGGTGGAACACTGAAGCTTTCTTT. Amino acid sequence: CASSPVRWNTEAFF.

This clonotype has a handful of counts. V usage is TRBV20-1 and J usage is TRBJ2-1; 11 nucleotides match TRBD2. Germline V gene sequence: CDR1 DFQATT, CDR2 SNEGSKA (reference sequence). J was trimmed by 7 bases and V by 5 bases; bases with no gene match: 10. The CDR3 length is 15 residues. CDR3 nucleotide sequence: TGCAGTGCTTCACCACTAGCGGGAGCCCGGAATGAGCAGTTCTTC. Translation gives CSASPLAGARNEQFF.

This clonotype turned up a few times. The V and J genes are TRBV9 and TRBJ2-3; 11 bases fit TRBD2. The CDR3 runs to 15 residues. V dropped 0 bases and J dropped 6; count of bases not matched to a gene: 3. The germline V gene encodes CDR1 SGDLS and CDR2 YYNGEE. The CDR3 region is CASSVGLAGRDTQYF. The CDR3 DNA follows: TGTGCCAGCAGCGTAGGACTAGCGGGACGCGATACGCAGTATTTT. Full variable domain (remainder filled in from reference TRBV9 and TRBJ2-3): DSGVTQTPKHLITATGQRVTLRCSPRSGDLSVYWYQQSLDQGLQFLIQYYNGEERAKGNILERFSAQQFPDLHSELNLSSLELGDSALYFCASSVGLAGRDTQYFGPGTRLTVL.

The chain links TRBV15 to TRBJ2-1; D is undetermined. This CDR3 spans 16 amino acids. Germline loops: CDR1 LNHNV, CDR2 YYDKDF (reference sequence). V gave up 1 base and J gave up 5 bases, with 15 bases separating them. The CDR3 reads CATSRGASNADNEQFF. The CDR3 DNA is TGTGCCACCAGCAGAGGTGCCTCCAACGCCGACAATGAGCAGTTCTTC.

The chain carries TRBV5-1 and TRBJ2-7; the D is unclear. Germline lookup yields CDR1 SGHRS and CDR2 YFSETQ. The length of the CDR3 is 15 residues. V dropped 2 bases and J dropped 3 bases, with 15 bases sitting between them. The CDR3, as DNA: TGCGCCAGCAGCTTTAGTCTTGGTCAAATCTACGAGCAGTACTTC. Translating gives CASSFSLGQIYEQYF.

The DNA of the CDR3 is TGCAGCGTTGGTCCCAAATCCGGGACTTCCAGTGCCGGGGAGCAGTACTTC. Translating it yields CSVGPKSGTSSAGEQYF. The gene calls are TRBV29-1 and TRBJ2-7; the D gene is possibly TRBD2 (6 bases). V shed 4 bases and J shed 7 bases, with 29 bases lying between them. This CDR3 has 17 amino acids. Germline CDR1 and CDR2: SQVTM and ANQGSEA.

The J gene is TRBJ2-1, the V gene TRBV10-3, with 8 bases that match TRBD2. CDR3 size: 15 residues. V lost 6 bases and J lost 0; bases outside the gene matches: 4. Germline CDR1 ENHRY, CDR2 SYGVKD. Here the CDR3 reads CAISTTSVSYNEQFF. Here the CDR3 DNA reads TGTGCCATCAGCACGACTAGCGTCTCCTACAATGAGCAGTTCTTC.

This clonotype showed up just a few times. The rearrangement uses TRBV3-1 and TRBJ2-2; the D gene is possibly TRBD2 (5 bases). Germline V gene sequence: CDR1 LGHDT, CDR2 YNNKEL (reference sequence). The CDR3 has 15 amino acids. The V gene lost 0 bases and the J gene lost 7 bases, with 12 bases spanning the gap. CDR3 residues: CASSQDPGSGGELFF. The CDR3 DNA sequence: TGTGCCAGCAGCCAAGATCCGGGGTCGGGCGGGGAGCTGTTTTTT.

The genes are TRBV20-1 and TRBJ1-1; TRBD1 aligns across 9 bases. The CDR3 is 14 residues long. Germline V gives CDR1 DFQATT, CDR2 SNEGSKA (reference sequence). The J segment lost 5 bases and the V segment lost 5 bases, leaving 9 bases of the junction unmatched. As DNA, the CDR3 is TGCAGTGCTCAGCAAGGGACAGGGAGGACTGAAGCTTTCTTT. Translated, it gives CSAQQGTGRTEAFF.

The rearrangement uses TRBV6-2 or TRBV6-3 and TRBJ2-5; unclear D gene. The CDR3 runs to 13 residues. Trimming removed 6 bases at V and 5 bases at J, with 13 bases between. Germline lookup yields CDR1 MNHEY and CDR2 SVGEGT. The CDR3 nucleotides are TGTGCCAGCAGCGACGGCAACCTGGAGACCCAGTACTTC. As protein: CASSDGNLETQYF.

The V gene is TRBV7-9, the J gene TRBJ2-5; the match to TRBD1 covers 7 bases. Trimming took 5 bases from V and 0 from J; bases not matched to a gene: 3. Germline lookup yields CDR1 SEHNR and CDR2 FQNEAQ (reference sequence). The CDR3 runs 14 residues. The CDR3 loop reads CASSGTANQETQYF. Written as DNA, the CDR3 is TGTGCCAGCAGCGGGACAGCGAACCAAGAGACCCAGTACTTC.